This T cell receptor beta chain comes out of a study of patients and donors after allogeneic stem cell transplantation. The CDR3 runs 17 residues. Trimming pared 2 bases from V and 2 bases from J, leaving 16 bases between. Germline CDR1 SGHTA, CDR2 FQGNSA. One entry per CDR3 protein results from TCRdb running MiXCR on the RT-PCR reads. In the table there are about a million distinct CDR3 sequences, more than 15% of which are singletons. This clonotype has only a few counts. This TCR came from a human donor who was either an allogeneic HSCT recipient or a stem cell or donor lymphocyte infusion donor (not recorded which). It is not recorded whose cells these are; they may come from a transplant donor. Sequencing used blood, either unsorted or a sorted T cell fraction (not recorded which). The rearrangement uses TRBV7-2 and TRBJ1-5, with a weak D call TRBD1 (6 bases). CDR3 DNA: TGTGCCAGCAGCTTACAGGGGAAGAATGGTGGCAATCAGCCCCAGCATTTT. It encodes CASSLQGKNGGNQPQHF.